This TCR beta chain comes out of a study of response to subunit inactivated influenza vaccine. Study outcomes and limitations: It was the authors' suggestion that each seasonal influenza vaccination recruits few new T cells.

From the RT-PCR reads, TCRdb called clonotypes with MiXCR, one entry per CDR3 protein. The table has roughly 780,000 distinct CDR3 sequences, about 18% seen once. This clonotype came up many times. Its target is unknown. The sequence was collected from a man between 45 and 60 years old who received an inactivated influenza vaccine. The input for sequencing was PBMCs from blood, taken 5 to 6 days after vaccination.

CDR3 sequence reads: CSARPGLAVYEQFF. In nucleotides, the CDR3 is TGCAGTGCTAGACCGGGACTAGCGGTCTATGAGCAGTTCTTC. The chain couples TRBV20-1 to TRBJ2-1, with 11 bases lining up with TRBD2. Germline V CDR1 and CDR2: DFQATT, SNEGSKA (reference sequence). With 2 bases clipped from V and 8 bases from J, the junction kept 5 bases outside the gene matches. The CDR3 extends over 14 amino acids.